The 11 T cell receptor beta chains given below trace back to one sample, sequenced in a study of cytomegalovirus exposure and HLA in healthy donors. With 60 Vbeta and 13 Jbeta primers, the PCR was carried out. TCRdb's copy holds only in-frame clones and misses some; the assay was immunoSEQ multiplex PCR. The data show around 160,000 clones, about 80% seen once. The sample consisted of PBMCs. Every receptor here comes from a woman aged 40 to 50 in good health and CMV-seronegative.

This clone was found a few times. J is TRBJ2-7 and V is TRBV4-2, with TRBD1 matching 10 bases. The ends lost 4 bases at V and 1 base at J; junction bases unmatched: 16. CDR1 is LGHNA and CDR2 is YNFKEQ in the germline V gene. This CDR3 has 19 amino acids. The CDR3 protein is CASSRDKITGTGASYEQYF. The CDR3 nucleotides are TGTGCCAGCAGCCGAGACAAAATAACCGGGACAGGGGCATCCTACGAGCAGTACTTC.

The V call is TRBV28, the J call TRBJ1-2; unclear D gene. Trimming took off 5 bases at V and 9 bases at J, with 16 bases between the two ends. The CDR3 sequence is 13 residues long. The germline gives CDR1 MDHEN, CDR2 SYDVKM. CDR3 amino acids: CASSVNEGESYTF. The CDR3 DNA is TGTGCCAGCAGTGTAAACGAGGGCGAGAGCTACACCTTC.

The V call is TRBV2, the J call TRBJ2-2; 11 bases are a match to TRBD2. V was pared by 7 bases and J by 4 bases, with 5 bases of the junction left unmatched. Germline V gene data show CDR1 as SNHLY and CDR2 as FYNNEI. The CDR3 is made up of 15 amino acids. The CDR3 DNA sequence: TGTGCCAGCAAACCGGGACTAGCGGCCACCGGGGAGCTGTTTTTT. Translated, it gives CASKPGLAATGELFF.

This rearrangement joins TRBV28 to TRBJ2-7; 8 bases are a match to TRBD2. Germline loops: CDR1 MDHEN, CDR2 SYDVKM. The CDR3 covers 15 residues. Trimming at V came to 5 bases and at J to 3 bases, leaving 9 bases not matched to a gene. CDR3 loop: CASSVPGGMNYEQYF. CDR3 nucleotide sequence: TGTGCCAGCAGTGTCCCGGGAGGGATGAACTACGAGCAGTACTTC.

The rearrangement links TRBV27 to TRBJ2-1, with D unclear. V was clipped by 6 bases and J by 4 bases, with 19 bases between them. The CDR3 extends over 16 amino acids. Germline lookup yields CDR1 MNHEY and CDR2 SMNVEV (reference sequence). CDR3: CASRRDRVREYNEQFF. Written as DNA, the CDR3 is TGTGCCAGCAGACGAGACCGGGTCAGAGAATACAATGAGCAGTTCTTC.

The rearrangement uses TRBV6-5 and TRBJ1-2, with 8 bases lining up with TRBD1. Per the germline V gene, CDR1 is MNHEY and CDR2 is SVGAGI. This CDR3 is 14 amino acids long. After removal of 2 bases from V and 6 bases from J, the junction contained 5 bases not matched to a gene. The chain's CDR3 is CASSYTDRGDGYTF. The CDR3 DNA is TGTGCCAGCAGTTACACCGACAGGGGAGATGGCTACACCTTC.

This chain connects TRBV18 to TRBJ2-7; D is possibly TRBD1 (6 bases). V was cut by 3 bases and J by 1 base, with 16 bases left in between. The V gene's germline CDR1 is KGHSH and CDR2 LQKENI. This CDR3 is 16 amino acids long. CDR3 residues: CASSPRQGTGSYEQYF. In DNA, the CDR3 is TGTGCCAGCTCACCCCGCCAGGGGACGGGTTCCTACGAGCAGTACTTC.

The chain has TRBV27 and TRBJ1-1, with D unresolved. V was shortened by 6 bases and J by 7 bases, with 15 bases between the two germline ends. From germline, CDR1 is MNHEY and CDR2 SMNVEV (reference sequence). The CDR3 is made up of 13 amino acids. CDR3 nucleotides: TGTGCCAGCAGGAGCAGGCCAAAGATTGAAGCTTTCTTT. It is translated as CASRSRPKIEAFF.

The CDR3 DNA is TGCGCCAGCAGCCAAGGGGTGCTGGGACTAGCGGATACCTACGAGCAGTACTTC. It yields the protein CASSQGVLGLADTYEQYF. The chain has TRBV4-1 and TRBJ2-7, with TRBD2 matching over 11 bases. Germline V CDR1 and CDR2: MGHRA, YSYEKL. This CDR3 has 18 residues. Trimming took 1 base from V and 2 from J; bases not matched to a gene: 10.

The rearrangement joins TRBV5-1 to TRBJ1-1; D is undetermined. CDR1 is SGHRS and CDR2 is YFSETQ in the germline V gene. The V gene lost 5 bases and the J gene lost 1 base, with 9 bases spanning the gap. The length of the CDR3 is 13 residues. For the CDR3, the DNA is TGCGCCAGCAGGTTTGCGGCGAACACTGAAGCTTTCTTT. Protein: CASRFAANTEAFF.

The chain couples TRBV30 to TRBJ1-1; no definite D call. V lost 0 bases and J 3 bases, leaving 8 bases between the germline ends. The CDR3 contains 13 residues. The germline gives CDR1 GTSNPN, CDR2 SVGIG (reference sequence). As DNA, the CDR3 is TGTGCCTGGAGTGTACAATCTTACACTGAAGCTTTCTTT. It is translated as CAWSVQSYTEAFF.